Below, 10 T cell receptor beta chains from the same sample are listed, as sequenced in a study of cytomegalovirus exposure and HLA in healthy donors. Repertoires were generated with immunoSEQ multiplex PCR, while TCRdb's copy carries only in-frame clones and drops some. The repertoire has hundreds of thousands of clones, roughly 84% of them found once; the top ten carry over 13%. The sequencing input was PBMCs. These receptors were collected from a woman aged 30 to 39 in good health and CMV-seropositive.

Of note for this clone: The same CDR3 can be traced to other DNA sequences in this sample. This chain links TRBV30 with TRBJ2-7; no reliable D call. Looked up from germline, CDR1 is GTSNPN and CDR2 is SVGIG (reference sequence). The CDR3 runs 11 residues. Trimming shortened V by 0 bases and J by 3 bases, and 3 bases separated the two germline ends. For the CDR3, the DNA is TGTGCCTGGAGTGTGCGCTACGAGCAGTACTTC. It yields the protein CAWSVRYEQYF.

This rearrangement joins TRBV5-1 to TRBJ1-2; D unclear. Germline V lookup: CDR1 SGHRS, CDR2 YFSETQ. V was cut by 0 bases and J by 6 bases, with 15 bases left in between. The CDR3 extends over 15 amino acids. Here the CDR3 reads CASSLVETVPNGYTF. The CDR3 DNA is TGCGCCAGCAGCTTGGTAGAAACCGTGCCTAATGGCTACACCTTC.

J is TRBJ2-1 and V is TRBV7-2; 11 bases are a match to TRBD2. The trim removed 3 bases at V and 3 bases at J, leaving 7 bases unmatched. CDR1 and CDR2 (germline): SGHTA, FQGNSA. The CDR3 is made up of 17 amino acids. CDR3 bases: TGTGCCAGCAGCTTCCCGACTAGCGGGGACCACTACAATGAGCAGTTCTTC. Amino acid sequence: CASSFPTSGDHYNEQFF.

This rearrangement joins TRBV4-2 to TRBJ1-5; D not resolved. This CDR3 contains 17 residues. Between the trimmed V and J ends, which lost 3 bases and 3 bases, there was a span of 18 bases. Per germline, CDR1 LGHNA and CDR2 YNFKEQ. The CDR3 DNA reads as TGTGCCAGCAGCCAGCTAACCGGGCTCACTACCAATCAGCCCCAGCATTTT. This gives the protein CASSQLTGLTTNQPQHF.

The rearrangement links TRBV4-1 to TRBJ1-5; D is undetermined. The CDR3 consists of 13 residues. V dropped 4 bases and J dropped 3 bases, with 7 bases sitting between them. In germline, CDR1 is MGHRA, CDR2 YSYEKL. The CDR3 DNA is TGCGCCAGCAGCCCGACGGACAATCAGCCCCAGCATTTT. Translation: CASSPTDNQPQHF.

This clone was counted only a few times. This sequence joins TRBV14 and TRBJ1-5; D unclear. V dropped 0 bases and J dropped 5 bases, with 5 bases sitting between them. The CDR3 runs to 13 residues. Germline-derived CDR1 and CDR2 are SGHDN and FVKESK. Here the CDR3 reads CASSQDSYQPQHF. In DNA form, the CDR3 reads TGTGCCAGCAGCCAAGACAGCTATCAGCCCCAGCATTTT.

This clone has only one observation. This chain joins TRBV4-3 and TRBJ2-7; possible D gene TRBD1, 6 bases. Germline V gene lookup returns CDR1 LGHNA and CDR2 YSLEER. The CDR3 covers 16 residues. Trimming shortened V by 0 bases and J by 1 base, and 13 bases separated the two germline ends. CDR3 protein: CASSQDRGTTSYEQYF. The CDR3 DNA reads TGCGCCAGCAGCCAAGATAGGGGGACCACTTCCTACGAGCAGTACTTC.

The chain combines TRBV6-5 with TRBJ2-2, with D uncertain. V was cut by 8 bases and J by 6 bases, with 4 bases left in between. The CDR3 is made up of 10 amino acids. Germline CDR1 MNHEY, CDR2 SVGAGI. For the CDR3, the DNA is TGTGCCAGCGGTTCCGGGGAGCTGTTTTTT. The encoded protein is CASGSGELFF.

The table lists this clone with a few counts. The chain uses TRBV9 and TRBJ1-2, with a weak D call TRBD1 (5 bases). Deletions cut 6 bases from V and 4 bases from J, with 10 bases between. Germline V gene sequence: CDR1 SGDLS, CDR2 YYNGEE. This CDR3 comprises 12 residues. The DNA for the CDR3 is TGTGCCAGCAAGGACACTGCCTATGGCTACACCTTC. It codes for CASKDTAYGYTF.

V usage is TRBV9 and J usage is TRBJ2-1; tentatively, D is TRBD1 (5 bases). CDR3 size: 17 residues. V was cut by 3 bases and J by 7 bases, with 23 bases left in between. Germline V gives CDR1 SGDLS, CDR2 YYNGEE. The DNA for the CDR3 is TGTGCCAGCAGCGCCCCCGTGCAGGGAAGTATAACTAATGAGCAGTTCTTC. Residues: CASSAPVQGSITNEQFF.